This record covers a single TCR beta chain. Its antigen is still unknown. The data derive from a study of OX40 agonist ivuxolimab in advanced cancers. The CDR3 consists of 14 residues. Germline CDR1 SNHLY, CDR2 FYNNEI. V lost 1 base, J lost 10 bases, and 16 bases lay in between. TCRdb's table, derived via immunoSEQ multiplex PCR, lists solely in-frame clones and lacks some. Of about 60,000 clones in the sample, roughly 80% were seen once. Study-wide points: The study did not work out the antigen specificity of the expanded peripheral T cells. Expansion of clones was among the lowest in partial responders at 0.1-3.0 mg/kg.

This clonotype was sampled from an adult with an advanced solid tumor such as melanoma, head and neck, liver or kidney cancer. The rearrangement links TRBV2 to TRBJ1-1; the D is unclear. The material sequenced was CD4+ or CD8+ T cells sorted from blood, taken in a trial of the OX40 agonist ivuxolimab. CDR3 DNA sequence: TGTGCCAGCAGTGAAGTAGGTCCCGACAAGACAGCTTTCTTT. It yields the protein CASSEVGPDKTAFF.